At least ten counts were recorded for the clone carrying this TCR beta chain. Its antigen is unknown. Amplified TCR beta CDR3 regions came from RNA transcripts. The HTBI primer set served for first-round RT-PCR of the TCR CDR3. TCRdb reprocessed the multiplex PCR reads via MiXCR and lists one record per CDR3 protein. The table shows about 600,000 distinct CDR3 sequences, with roughly 15% occurring only once. This entry is derived from a study of T cells in Graves' hyperthyroidism and ophthalmopathy. Points from the study as a whole: From stable hyperthyroidism, ophthalmopathy was set apart by a 13 V-J model.

The junction had 5 bases not matched to a gene; V was cut back by 0 bases and J by 5 bases. This CDR3 contains 15 residues. The V gene's germline CDR1 is SGHRS and CDR2 YFSETQ. The receptor's source is a woman in her fifties or sixties with Graves' ophthalmopathy. The rearrangement uses TRBV5-1 and TRBJ2-1; TRBD1 aligns across 7 bases. The specimen sequenced was blood. Here the CDR3 DNA reads TGCGCCAGCAGCTTGGAGGGACAGATTGACAATGAGCAGTTCTTC. Encoded protein: CASSLEGQIDNEQFF. The variable domain in full, with the rest retrieved from reference TRBV5-1 and TRBJ2-1, is KAGVTQTPRYLIKTRGQQVTLSCSPISGHRSVSWYQQTPGQGLQFLFEYFSETQRNKGNFPGRFSGRQFSNSRSEMNVSTLELGDSALYLCASSLEGQIDNEQFFGPGTRLTVL.